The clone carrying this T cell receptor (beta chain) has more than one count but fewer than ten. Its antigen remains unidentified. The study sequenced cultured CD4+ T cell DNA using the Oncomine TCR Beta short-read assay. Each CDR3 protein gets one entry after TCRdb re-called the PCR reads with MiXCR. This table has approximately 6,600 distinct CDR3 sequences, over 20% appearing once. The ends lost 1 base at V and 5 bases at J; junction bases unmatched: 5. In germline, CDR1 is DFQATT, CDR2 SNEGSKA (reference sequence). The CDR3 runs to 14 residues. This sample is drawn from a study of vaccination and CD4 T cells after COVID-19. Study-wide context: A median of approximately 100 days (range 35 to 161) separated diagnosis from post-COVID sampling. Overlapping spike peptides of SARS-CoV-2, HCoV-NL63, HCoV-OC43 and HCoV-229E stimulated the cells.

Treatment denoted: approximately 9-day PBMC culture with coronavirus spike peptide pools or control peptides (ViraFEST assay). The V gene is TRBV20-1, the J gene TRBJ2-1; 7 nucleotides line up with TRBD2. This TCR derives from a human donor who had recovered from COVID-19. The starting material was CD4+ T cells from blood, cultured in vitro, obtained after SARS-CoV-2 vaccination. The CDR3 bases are TGCAGTGCTAGAGTGGCTAGCGGACACAATGAGCAGTTCTTC. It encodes CSARVASGHNEQFF.